A single sample is the source of the 16 T cell receptor beta chains below, sequenced in a study of blood T cell repertoires in COVID-19. Clones were sequenced by immunoSEQ multiplex PCR, and TCRdb holds only the in-frame ones, with some missing. The table shows 450,000 or so clones, with 80% to 90% occurring only once. The sample taken for sequencing was peripheral blood. These receptors all come from a young man with COVID-19, enrolled during active disease.

The chain carries TRBV27 and TRBJ2-3; D is unresolved. The ends were cut back, 6 bases at V and 0 bases at J, with 4 bases in the middle. The CDR3 has 12 residues. Germline loops: CDR1 MNHEY, CDR2 SMNVEV (reference sequence). The CDR3 sequence is CASRRSTDTQYF. The CDR3 DNA sequence: TGTGCCAGCAGGCGGAGCACAGATACGCAGTATTTT.

This clone has just a few counts. This chain uses TRBV6-1 with TRBJ1-5, with a tentative D call TRBD1 (6 bases). Germline V lookup: CDR1 MNHNS, CDR2 SASEGT. The V end was cut by 4 bases, the J end by 2 bases, with 24 bases between. The CDR3 length is 19 residues. CDR3 residues: CASSGRNPTGNGGNQPQHF. The CDR3 nucleotides read TGTGCCAGCAGTGGACGTAATCCTACAGGGAACGGGGGCAATCAGCCCCAGCATTTT.

V usage is TRBV11-3 and J usage is TRBJ2-2, with a weak D call TRBD1 (6 bases). The CDR3 sequence is 16 residues long. Germline assignment: CDR1 SGHNT and CDR2 YENEEA. V dropped 3 bases and J dropped 2 bases, with 13 bases sitting between them. CDR3 sequence reads: CASSFESGHNTGELFF. Written as DNA, the CDR3 is TGTGCCAGCAGCTTTGAGTCGGGACATAACACCGGGGAGCTGTTTTTT.

This sequence joins TRBV5-1 and TRBJ2-5; possible D gene TRBD1, 7 bases. V was trimmed by 0 bases and J by 1 base, leaving 22 bases between them. The CDR3 consists of 19 residues. Germline assignment: CDR1 SGHRS and CDR2 YFSETQ. CDR3: CASSLAPLGGQPTQETQYF. In DNA form, the CDR3 reads TGCGCCAGCAGCTTGGCACCCCTGGGGGGACAGCCAACCCAAGAGACCCAGTACTTC.

The chain recombines TRBV4-1 with TRBJ2-5, with 9 bases that match TRBD2. The trim removed 1 base at V and 0 bases at J, leaving 3 bases unmatched. In germline, CDR1 is MGHRA, CDR2 YSYEKL. CDR3 length equals 16 residues. CDR3 amino acids: CASSQVQRGDQETQYF. CDR3 nucleotide sequence: TGCGCCAGCAGCCAAGTCCAGCGGGGGGACCAAGAGACCCAGTACTTC.

This clone was seen only a few times. The chain is built from TRBV12-3 or TRBV12-4 and TRBJ2-1, with TRBD1 identical over 8 bases. This CDR3 is 13 amino acids long. V lost 7 bases, J lost 2 bases, and 1 base stayed unmatched. CDR3 in amino acids: CASTDRAYNEQFF. The CDR3 coding sequence is TGTGCCAGCACGGACAGGGCCTACAATGAGCAGTTCTTC.

The rearrangement uses TRBV3-1 (or the pseudogene TRBV3-2) and TRBJ2-1, with D perhaps matching TRBD2 (7 bases). The V end lost 6 bases, the J end lost 2 bases, and 14 bases lay between the germline ends. In germline, CDR1 is LGHDT, CDR2 YNNKEL (reference sequence). CDR3 size: 15 residues. In DNA form, the CDR3 reads TGTGCCAGCAGGAAGAGCGGGACACCCTACAATGAGCAGTTCTTC. Translating gives CASRKSGTPYNEQFF.

The chain employs TRBV19 and TRBJ2-7; D perhaps matches TRBD1 (6 bases). Trimming stripped 6 bases from V and 4 bases from J, with 16 bases between. Germline-derived CDR1 and CDR2 are LNHDA and SQIVND (reference sequence). The CDR3 consists of 14 residues. CDR3 in amino acids: CASSTTGSKYEQYF. CDR3 DNA: TGTGCCAGTAGCACTACAGGGTCCAAATACGAGCAGTACTTC. Full variable domain (missing parts from reference TRBV19 and TRBJ2-7): DGGITQSPKYLFRKEGQNVTLSCEQNLNHDAMYWYRQDPGQGLRLIYYSQIVNDFQKGDIAEGYSVSREKKESFPLTVTSAQKNPTAFYLCASSTTGSKYEQYFGPGTRLTVT.

DNA of the CDR3: TGCGCCAGCAGCTTGGCCTCTGGAGGGGAGAACACTGAAGCTTTCTTT. Protein product: CASSLASGGENTEAFF. This sequence joins TRBV5-1 and TRBJ1-1; D perhaps matches TRBD1 (5 bases). The length of the CDR3 is 16 residues. V shed 0 bases and J shed 1 base, with 13 bases lying between them. The germline V gene encodes CDR1 SGHRS and CDR2 YFSETQ. Based on the CDR3 plus reference TRBV5-1 and TRBJ1-1, the full variable domain is KAGVTQTPRYLIKTRGQQVTLSCSPISGHRSVSWYQQTPGQGLQFLFEYFSETQRNKGNFPGRFSGRQFSNSRSEMNVSTLELGDSALYLCASSLASGGENTEAFFGQGTRLTVV.

The gene calls are TRBV7-2 and TRBJ2-1; maybe TRBD2 (7 bases). The length of the CDR3 is 17 residues. Germline V CDR1 and CDR2: SGHTA, FQGNSA. Trimming removed 5 bases from V and 0 bases from J, with 17 bases in between. The chain's CDR3 is CASSPPRGQSSYNEQFF. The CDR3 region has the DNA TGTGCCAGCAGCCCCCCGCGGGGGCAGAGCTCCTACAATGAGCAGTTCTTC.

The V and J genes are TRBV10-2 and TRBJ2-1; 9 positions agree with TRBD2. Germline CDR1 is WSHSY and CDR2 is SAAADI. Trimming at V came to 6 bases and at J to 4 bases, leaving 7 bases not matched to a gene. The CDR3 loop spans 15 amino acids. The CDR3 DNA is TGCGCCAGCAGGGACCTAGCGGGGTATTACAATGAGCAGTTCTTC. This translates into CASRDLAGYYNEQFF.

The chain carries TRBV9 and TRBJ1-6; TRBD1 matches 7 bases. This CDR3 contains 17 residues. Unmatched junction bases numbered 13, after V lost 4 bases and J lost 6 bases. Germline V CDR1 and CDR2: SGDLS, YYNGEE. CDR3 DNA sequence: TGTGCCAGCAGCCTACGGACAGGACGCCCACTTAATTCACCCCTCCACTTT. The encoded protein is CASSLRTGRPLNSPLHF.

This rearrangement joins TRBV14 to TRBJ1-2; D is perhaps TRBD1 (5 bases). This CDR3 is built from 15 residues. Trimming stripped 2 bases from V and 8 bases from J, with 18 bases between. Germline V lookup: CDR1 SGHDN, CDR2 FVKESK. The CDR3 here is CASSQPGLTKGGYTF. CDR3 nucleotide sequence: TGTGCCAGCAGCCAACCGGGACTCACAAAAGGCGGCTACACCTTC.

This chain connects TRBV18 to TRBJ1-1; D gene ambiguous. Looked up from germline, CDR1 is KGHSH and CDR2 is LQKENI. CDR3 length: 13 amino acids. The ends were cut back, 2 bases at V and 1 base at J, with 5 bases in the middle. The CDR3 loop is CASSPNGNTEAFF. DNA of the CDR3: TGTGCCAGCTCACCAAACGGGAACACTGAAGCTTTCTTT.

CDR3 coding DNA: TGTGCCTGGAGTCAGGAGGATGAGCAGTTCTTC. Translated: CAWSQEDEQFF. The chain is built from TRBV30 and TRBJ2-1, with D tentatively TRBD2 (5 bases). The germline V and J ends were trimmed by 2 bases and 8 bases, with 7 bases remaining between them. Germline CDR1 is GTSNPN and CDR2 is SVGIG (reference sequence). The CDR3 loop spans 11 amino acids.

The genes are TRBV30 and TRBJ2-3, with 10 bases matching TRBD1. This CDR3 spans 14 amino acids. From germline, CDR1 is GTSNPN and CDR2 SVGIG (reference sequence). Germline trimming cut 3 bases from V and 11 bases from J; bases unmatched to any gene: 11. CDR3 protein: CAWRKGTGEGRQYF. The CDR3 coding sequence is TGTGCCTGGAGGAAGGGGACAGGGGAGGGTAGGCAGTATTTT.